This TCR beta chain was sequenced during a study of T cell responses to AZD1222 COVID-19 vaccine. The repertoire was sequenced with immunoSEQ multiplex PCR; TCRdb's copy has only in-frame clones and lacks some. The sample shows about 180,000 clones, approximately 90% of them seen only once. The ends were cut back, 0 bases at V and 3 bases at J, with 12 bases in the middle. Germline assignment: CDR1 LNHDA and CDR2 SQIVND (reference sequence). This CDR3 region has 16 residues. The source material was peripheral blood, sampled on day 0 of AZD1222 vaccination. The TCR originated in an adult in good health. V usage is TRBV19 and J usage is TRBJ2-1; D possibly corresponds to TRBD1 (5 bases). CDR3 DNA: TGTGCCAGTAGTATAGACCCAGCAGGGAACTACAATGAGCAGTTCTTC. It encodes CASSIDPAGNYNEQFF.